These 7 T cell receptor beta chains originate from one sample sequenced in a study of T cells after yellow fever vaccination. In TCRdb, the 5' RACE reads were re-called with MiXCR into one record per CDR3 protein. The table has some 300,000 distinct CDR3 sequences, 7% to 10% seen once. Sequenced here: PBMCs, sampled roughly 47 days after the first yellow fever vaccination. The receptors originated from a man between 18 and 35 years old who received the YFV17D yellow fever vaccine.

The chain employs TRBV12-3 or TRBV12-4 and TRBJ2-1; D might be TRBD2 (7 bases). The length of the CDR3 is 18 residues. Trimming took off 6 bases at V and 7 bases at J, with 28 bases between the two ends. For the CDR3, the DNA is TGTGCCAGCAGCTCACCACTTACGGTGGGGGGGCGAAGAAATGAGCAGTTCTTC. It specifies CASSSPLTVGGRRNEQFF.

The V and J genes are TRBV20-1 and TRBJ2-1; 7 bases agree with TRBD1. Trimming at V came to 3 bases and at J to 4 bases, leaving 9 bases not matched to a gene. The CDR3 consists of 15 residues. Germline V gene sequence: CDR1 DFQATT, CDR2 SNEGSKA (reference sequence). CDR3 sequence: CSASSRGRVYNEQFF. The CDR3 DNA reads as TGCAGTGCTAGTAGCAGGGGGAGAGTTTACAATGAGCAGTTCTTC.

The chain uses TRBV20-1 and TRBJ2-3, with D hard to call. Germline V CDR1 and CDR2: DFQATT, SNEGSKA (reference sequence). This CDR3 spans 12 amino acids. V lost 2 bases and J 2 bases, leaving 5 bases between the germline ends. The CDR3 region is CSARSYTDTQYF. CDR3 nucleotide sequence: TGCAGTGCTAGATCATACACAGATACGCAGTATTTT.

This clonotype was found a few times. V and J are TRBV20-1 and TRBJ1-6; D is ambiguous. The CDR3 extends over 19 amino acids. Per the germline V gene, CDR1 is DFQATT and CDR2 is SNEGSKA (reference sequence). The V end lost 3 bases, the J end lost 2 bases, and 23 bases lay between the germline ends. CDR3 coding DNA: TGCAGTGCTAGGAAGCTGGGCGGAGAAATTCCTGCCTATAATTCACCCCTCCACTTT. Its translation is CSARKLGGEIPAYNSPLHF.

This clonotype occurred a few times. The gene calls are TRBV2 and TRBJ2-4, with a tentative D call TRBD1 (5 bases). The V end was cut by 2 bases, the J end by 8 bases, with 16 bases between. This CDR3 is 15 amino acids long. Germline values: CDR1 SNHLY, CDR2 FYNNEI. CDR3 residues: CASSESLAGADIQYF. The CDR3 DNA sequence: TGTGCCAGCAGTGAATCGTTGGCTGGGGCGGACATTCAGTACTTC.

About this clonotype itself: This clone may be a read error of a much larger clone one base away. The CDR3 ends on some other residue instead of the conserved phenylalanine or tryptophan, so this is likely a read error. The chain recombines TRBV7-9 with TRBJ2-4; no definite D call. V was cut by 1 base and J by 5 bases, with 9 bases left in between. Germline V gene data show CDR1 as SEHNR and CDR2 as FQNEAQ (reference sequence). There are 14 residues in the CDR3. The chain's CDR3 is CASSLVGPQNIQYS. The DNA for the CDR3 is TGTGCCAGCAGCTTAGTGGGCCCTCAAAACATTCAGTACTCC.

This clonotype was detected only a few times. The V call is TRBV20-1, the J call TRBJ2-1, with a tentative D call TRBD1 (5 bases). Trimming took off 3 bases at V and 2 bases at J, with 14 bases between the two ends. Germline CDR1 is DFQATT and CDR2 is SNEGSKA (reference sequence). CDR3 size: 15 residues. DNA for the CDR3: TGCAGTGCTAGTCCTTTTAGGGGTACCTACAATGAGCAGTTCTTC. This codes for CSASPFRGTYNEQFF.